These 10 T cell receptor beta chains originate from one sample sequenced in a study of low-dose radiotherapy and immunotherapy resistance in tumors. Time point given: after trial treatment. Treatment meaning: LDRT plus nivolumab, ipilimumab, low-dose cyclophosphamide and aspirin (RACIN trial). TRAV and TRBV primers primed cDNA for both TCRalpha and TCRbeta. The PCR that amplified TCRs ran for around 21 cycles, relying on a constant-region primer and a V-primer adapter. TCRdb itself ran the reads through MiXCR, one entry per CDR3 protein. This sample has tens of thousands of distinct CDR3 sequences, with less than 25% found just once. The source was PBMCs, collected after low-dose radiotherapy plus immunotherapy. Receptors were obtained from a female donor with ovarian cancer.

In this sample, this clonotype turned up many times. The chain links TRBV7-2 to TRBJ1-1; D not resolved. Between the trimmed V and J ends, which lost 2 bases and 8 bases, there was a span of 15 bases. The CDR3 extends over 14 amino acids. Germline CDR1 SGHTA, CDR2 FQGNSA. The CDR3 sequence is CASSLNSGPIEAFF. In DNA, the CDR3 is TGTGCCAGCAGCTTAAACTCTGGCCCAATCGAAGCTTTCTTT.

On this clonotype itself: Being one base from a much bigger clone, this may be a read error. V gene TRBV3-1 combines with J gene TRBJ2-1, with 10 bases that match TRBD2. V dropped 8 bases and J dropped 12; count of bases not matched to a gene: 10. This CDR3 spans 13 amino acids. Germline V CDR1 and CDR2: LGHDT, YNNKEL (reference sequence). The CDR3 loop is CASGERGGIGQFF. CDR3 bases: TGTGCCAGCGGGGAGCGGGGGGGCATTGGGCAGTTCTTC.

This clonotype showed up many times. The chain carries TRBV5-4 and TRBJ1-1; no clear D gene. This CDR3 has 13 residues. Per the germline V gene, CDR1 is SGHNT and CDR2 is YYREEE (reference sequence). With 0 bases removed from V and 7 bases from J, the gap between germline ends came to 10 bases. The CDR3 spells CASSLASVNEAFF. Here the CDR3 DNA reads TGTGCCAGCAGCTTGGCTAGCGTTAATGAAGCTTTCTTT.

This clonotype was counted ten times or more. The CDR3 loop is CSANSGLAGGGSYEQYF. The CDR3 DNA follows: TGCAGTGCAAACTCGGGACTAGCGGGGGGGGGCTCCTACGAGCAGTACTTC. The J gene is TRBJ2-7, the V gene TRBV20-1; 16 bases match TRBD2. The CDR3 length is 17 residues. V was pared by 6 bases and J by 0 bases, with 8 bases of the junction left unmatched. Germline lookup yields CDR1 DFQATT and CDR2 SNEGSKA (reference sequence).

The chain has TRBV9 and TRBJ2-1; D may be TRBD2 (6 bases). The CDR3 runs to 15 residues. In germline, CDR1 is SGDLS, CDR2 YYNGEE. Trimming shortened V by 0 bases and J by 5 bases, and 12 bases separated the two germline ends. The CDR3 spells CASSVVASDNNEQFF. For the CDR3, the DNA is TGTGCCAGCAGCGTAGTGGCTAGCGACAACAATGAGCAGTTCTTC. Combining the CDR3 with reference TRBV9 and TRBJ2-1 gives the whole variable domain DSGVTQTPKHLITATGQRVTLRCSPRSGDLSVYWYQQSLDQGLQFLIQYYNGEERAKGNILERFSAQQFPDLHSELNLSSLELGDSALYFCASSVVASDNNEQFFGPGTRLTVL.

The chain recombines TRBV2 with TRBJ1-6, with D possibly being TRBD1 (5 bases). Looked up from germline, CDR1 is SNHLY and CDR2 is FYNNEI. This CDR3 is 16 amino acids long. Trimming left V 11 bases short and J 0 bases short, with 17 bases between. The CDR3: CAAGGLTISYNSPLHF. The CDR3 DNA reads TGTGCCGCCGGGGGACTGACTATCTCCTATAATTCACCCCTCCACTTT.

Points on this clonotype: A far larger clone is off by one base, so a read error is likely. V gene TRBV6-5 combines with J gene TRBJ1-4, with D unclear. Germline V lookup: CDR1 MNHEY, CDR2 SVGAGI. This CDR3 comprises 14 residues. This CDR3 reads CASSYSRANDKLFF. The CDR3 bases are TGTGCCAGCAGTTACAGCAGAGCTAATGATAAACTGTTTTTT.

This clonotype was seen ten or more times. J is TRBJ2-2 and V is TRBV6-5; no firm D call. V shed 3 bases and J shed 3 bases, with 11 bases lying between them. This CDR3 is built from 15 residues. The V gene's germline CDR1 is MNHEY and CDR2 SVGAGI. The CDR3 region is CASSYAATHTGELFF. In DNA, the CDR3 is TGTGCCAGCAGTTATGCGGCTACCCACACCGGGGAGCTGTTTTTT.

This clonotype was detected many times. This sequence joins TRBV4-2 and TRBJ1-5; D gene ambiguous. V gave up 1 base and J gave up 5 bases, with 6 bases separating them. The CDR3 totals 13 residues. Germline V gene data show CDR1 as LGHNA and CDR2 as YNFKEQ. CDR3 coding DNA: TGTGCCAGCAGCCAAGGGGTGGATCAGCCCCAGCATTTT. As protein: CASSQGVDQPQHF.

This clonotype was counted many times. CDR3 protein: CASSSQYGYTF. Here the CDR3 DNA reads TGCGCCAGCAGCTCCCAGTATGGCTACACCTTC. The gene calls are TRBV4-1 and TRBJ1-2; no reliable D call. The CDR3 runs to 11 residues. The V gene's germline CDR1 is MGHRA and CDR2 YSYEKL. V lost 5 bases and J lost 5, with 6 bases in between.